This T cell receptor beta chain derives from a study of radiation and T cells in renal cell carcinoma. Germline V gene data show CDR1 as SGHRS and CDR2 as YFSETQ. The V segment lost 4 bases and the J segment 4 bases; nucleotides outside the gene matches: 6. The CDR3 loop spans 14 amino acids. This clone appeared a few times. Sample time point: blood 4 weeks post-SBRT, at nephrectomy. Described treatment: 15 Gy SBRT to primary tumor, nephrectomy 4 weeks later. Nephrectomy followed 15 Gy stereotactic body radiation by 4 weeks. This renal cell carcinoma was of the clear cell type. Clones were read by immunoSEQ multiplex PCR, and TCRdb kept only the in-frame ones, dropping some. This table holds approximately 90,000 clones, about 85% found once.

V and J are TRBV5-1 and TRBJ2-3; 7 positions agree with TRBD1. This TCR derives from a man over 45 with renal cell carcinoma. This sample comprised blood, obtained from a patient whose treatment included radiotherapy and nephrectomy. The CDR3 sequence is CASSNPQGADTQYF. Here the CDR3 DNA reads TGCGCCAGCAGCAACCCGCAGGGGGCAGATACGCAGTATTTT.